The T cell receptor beta chain under discussion was sequenced for a study of CD8+ T cells in alopecia areata. There are 13 residues in the CDR3. The germline gives CDR1 MNHEY, CDR2 SVGAGI. Between the trimmed V and J ends, which lost 6 bases and 2 bases, there was a span of 10 bases. Specified treatment: oral pan-JAK inhibitor, 5-10 mg twice daily. Extraction of RNA preceded its reverse transcription into cDNA, which served as the sequencing template. Some clones are missing from TCRdb's copy, which holds only in-frame ones; the method was immunoSEQ multiplex PCR. The table shows around 150,000 clones, with about 60% occurring only once.

The receptor was isolated from a human donor with alopecia areata. The specimen comprised CD4+ T cells sorted from blood, sampled at week 24, from a patient treated with tofacitinib. The chain recombines TRBV6-5 with TRBJ2-5; no clear D gene. The CDR3, as DNA: TGTGCCAGCAGCCTACTGATACAAGAGACCCAGTACTTC. Translation gives CASSLLIQETQYF.